The clone carrying this TCR beta chain appeared a few times. Its antigen is unknown. The data were taken from a study of metastatic and nonmetastatic thyroid tumors. Whole-study context: Both malignant and benign thyroid patients supplied peripheral blood and tumor or nodule tissue samples, across which the repertoires of these patients were then compared.

No patient had received any treatment before thyroid surgery. TCRdb re-clonotyped the PCR reads via MiXCR. This table has 9,000 to 15,000 clones, 32% appearing once. Study-wide results and limits: Benign nodules were reported to have significantly lower TCR beta diversity than malignant thyroid tumors, in blood and tumor.

The TCR sequence derives from a female donor with papillary thyroid cancer or a benign thyroid nodule (not recorded which). Some clones in this sample may be carry-over from other donors' samples. Specimen: tumor tissue.

The CDR3 region is CATSGETGYNEQFF. The CDR3 nucleotides are TGTGCCACCAGCGGTGAGACAGGGTACAATGAGCAGTTCTTC. The chain carries TRBV15 and TRBJ2-1, with TRBD1 identical over 7 bases. V was pared by 5 bases and J by 4 bases, with 5 bases of the junction left unmatched. This CDR3 is built from 14 residues. Germline CDR1 and CDR2: LNHNV and YYDKDF (reference sequence).